This T cell receptor (beta chain) was profiled in a study of blood T cell repertoires in COVID-19. Study context: Both acute and convalescent COVID-19 samples were obtained from the United States, Italy and Spain.

V lost 3 bases, J lost 7 bases, and 4 bases lay in between. CDR3 length: 11 residues. The germline gives CDR1 MNHNS, CDR2 SASEGT. Study processing details: Amplified reference gene primers provided the basis for estimating nucleated cell counts. The protocol was immunoSEQ multiplex PCR, while the TCRdb copy is restricted to in-frame clones and leaves out a portion. From that table come the V and J calls and clone size; the DNA was used to work out D and trimming. Here the sample spans approximately 380,000 clones, 75% to 90% being singletons. A word on this clone: Other DNA sequences of this sample code for an identical CDR3.

The chain couples TRBV6-1 to TRBJ2-1; D not resolved. This sequence was found in a woman aged 18-35 years with acute or convalescent COVID-19. Sequenced material: peripheral blood. CDR3 DNA: TGTGCCAGCAGTGAGAGTAATGAGCAGTTCTTC. Translating it yields CASSESNEQFF.